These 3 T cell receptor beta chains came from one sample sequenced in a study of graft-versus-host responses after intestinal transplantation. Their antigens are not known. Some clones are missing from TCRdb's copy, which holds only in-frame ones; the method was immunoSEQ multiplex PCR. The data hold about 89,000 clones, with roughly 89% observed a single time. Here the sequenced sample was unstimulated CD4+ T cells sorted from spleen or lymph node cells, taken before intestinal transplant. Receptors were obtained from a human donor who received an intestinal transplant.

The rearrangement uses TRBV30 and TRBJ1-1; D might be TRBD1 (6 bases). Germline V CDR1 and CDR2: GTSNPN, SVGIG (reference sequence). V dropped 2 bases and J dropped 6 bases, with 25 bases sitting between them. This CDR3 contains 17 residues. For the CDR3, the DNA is TGTGCCTGGAGTCGAGTAGCAGCAGGGGTAGGGGTTGCTGAAGCTTTCTTT. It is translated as CAWSRVAAGVGVAEAFF.

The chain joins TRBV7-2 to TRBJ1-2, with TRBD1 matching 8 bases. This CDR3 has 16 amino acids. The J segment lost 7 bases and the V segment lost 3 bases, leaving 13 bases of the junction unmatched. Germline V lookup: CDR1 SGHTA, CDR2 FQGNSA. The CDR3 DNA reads TGTGCCAGCAGCTTGACGACTAGGACAGGGCGGAGTGGCTACACCTTC. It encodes CASSLTTRTGRSGYTF. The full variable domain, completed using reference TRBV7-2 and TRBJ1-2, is GAGVSQSPSNKVTEKGKDVELRCDPISGHTALYWYRQSLGQGLEFLIYFQGNSAPDKSGLPSDRFSAERTGGSVSTLTIQRTQQEDSAVYLCASSLTTRTGRSGYTFGSGTRLTVV.

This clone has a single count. CDR3 amino acids: CASSFGLAGVGEQFF. The CDR3 nucleotides read TGCGCCAGCAGCTTTGGACTAGCGGGAGTCGGAGAGCAGTTCTTC. The chain is built from TRBV5-1 and TRBJ2-1, with TRBD2 matching 13 bases. Unmatched junction bases numbered 6, after V lost 2 bases and J lost 10 bases. Germline V CDR1 and CDR2: SGHRS, YFSETQ. This CDR3 comprises 15 residues.